The 10 T cell receptor beta chains given below trace back to one sample, sequenced in a study of T cell responses to AZD1222 COVID-19 vaccine. Here immunoSEQ multiplex PCR was the method, and the copy in TCRdb shows in-frame clones only, minus some. Of roughly 90,000 clones in the sample, just over 85% are singletons; the top ten hold roughly 6%. The source was peripheral blood, collected on day 0 of AZD1222 vaccination. The receptors shown here come from an adult in good health.

The chain uses TRBV15 and TRBJ1-2; D perhaps matches TRBD1 (5 bases). Germline-derived CDR1 and CDR2 are LNHNV and YYDKDF (reference sequence). The CDR3 spans 16 residues. The V end lost 0 bases, the J end lost 3 bases, and 14 bases lay between the germline ends. The CDR3 nucleotides read TGTGCCACCAGCAGAGAACGGGACTCAAGGTACTATGGCTACACCTTC. Its protein product is CATSRERDSRYYGYTF.

V usage is TRBV7-2 and J usage is TRBJ2-6, with D perhaps TRBD2 (5 bases). Germline CDR1 is SGHTA and CDR2 is FQGNSA. CDR3 length equals 17 residues. V lost 5 bases to trimming and J lost 1 base, with 15 bases between them. The CDR3 DNA is TGTGCCAGCAGCCCTGAATTGGGAGCTTCTGGGGCCAACGTCCTGACTTTC. Translation: CASSPELGASGANVLTF.

The chain is built from TRBV5-4 and TRBJ2-1, with 11 bases that match TRBD2. V dropped 4 bases and J dropped 3; count of bases not matched to a gene: 9. Germline CDR1 reads SGHNT; CDR2 reads YYREEE (reference sequence). The CDR3 consists of 17 residues. The CDR3: CASSREGTSGSYNEQFF. CDR3 nucleotides: TGTGCCAGCAGCCGGGAGGGGACTAGCGGTAGCTACAATGAGCAGTTCTTC.

The chain carries TRBV7-9 and TRBJ1-2; possible D gene TRBD1, 6 bases. CDR1 and CDR2 (germline): SEHNR, FQNEAQ (reference sequence). This CDR3 comprises 15 residues. Between the trimmed V and J ends, which lost 2 bases and 4 bases, there was a span of 14 bases. CDR3 protein: CASSLPAGVGYGYTF. The CDR3 DNA reads TGTGCCAGCAGCTTACCCGCAGGGGTGGGCTATGGCTACACCTTC. Full variable domain (remainder filled in from reference TRBV7-9 and TRBJ1-2): DTGVSQNPRHKITKRGQNVTFRCDPISEHNRLYWYRQTLGQGPEFLTYFQNEAQLEKSRLLSDRFSAERPKGSFSTLEIQRTEQGDSAMYLCASSLPAGVGYGYTFGSGTRLTVV.

Written as DNA, the CDR3 is TGCGCCAGCAGCCGAGACAGCAGCGGTACTGAAGCTTTCTTT. This codes for CASSRDSSGTEAFF. This chain joins TRBV5-1 and TRBJ1-1; possible D gene TRBD1, 5 bases. The V gene's germline CDR1 is SGHRS and CDR2 YFSETQ. Trimming cost V 4 bases and J 5 bases, with 15 bases left between them. CDR3 length: 14 residues.

V usage is TRBV23-1 and J usage is TRBJ1-5, with D hard to call. TRBV23-1 is classed as an ORF, of uncertain function. There are 20 residues in the CDR3. Trimming shortened V by 0 bases and J by 4 bases, and 25 bases separated the two germline ends. The CDR3 is CASSQSGGERGQWVNQPQHF. In nucleotides, the CDR3 is TGCGCCAGCAGTCAATCTGGCGGGGAGAGAGGGCAGTGGGTTAATCAGCCCCAGCATTTT.

This clone was recorded only once. The chain links TRBV11-2 to TRBJ2-5; TRBD2 agrees at 11 bases. CDR1 is SGHAT and CDR2 is FQNNGV in the germline V gene. The CDR3 loop spans 16 amino acids. The junction had 10 bases not matched to a gene; V was cut back by 5 bases and J by 5 bases. The CDR3 DNA reads TGTGCCAGCAGCCAACATCTAGCGGGAGGAGGGGAGACCCAGTACTTC. Residues: CASSQHLAGGGETQYF.

The chain carries TRBV11-3 and TRBJ1-5; D gene unclear. CDR3 length equals 15 residues. Germline loops: CDR1 SGHNT, CDR2 YENEEA. The germline V and J ends were trimmed by 2 bases and 6 bases, with 14 bases remaining between them. In DNA, the CDR3 is TGTGCCAGCAGCTTATCTTCCGCAGTTGGTCAGCCCCAGCATTTT. Protein product: CASSLSSAVGQPQHF.

The chain has TRBV12-3 or TRBV12-4 and TRBJ2-7; no clear D. With 2 bases removed from V and 5 bases from J, the gap between germline ends came to 10 bases. The CDR3 covers 13 residues. CDR3 coding DNA: TGTGCCAGCAGTTTACGTAGGATCGACGAGCAGTACTTC. Translated: CASSLRRIDEQYF.

As to this clone: Other DNA sequences in the sample encode the same CDR3. The V call is TRBV12-3 or TRBV12-4, the J call TRBJ1-5; TRBD1 is a possible D gene (6 bases). The CDR3 contains 12 residues. The V and J ends lost 6 bases and 7 bases respectively, with 10 bases between them. For the CDR3, the DNA is TGTGCCAGCAGCCTACAGGGCCAGCCCCAGCATTTT. This translates into CASSLQGQPQHF.